This T cell receptor (beta chain) came from a study of shared clonotypes between healthy human individuals. Whole-study context: Donors had three CD4 naive, three CD4 memory, two CD8 naive and one CD8 memory plate apiece. Notes on the study in general: The sharing of 5% to 6.5% of naive CD4 clonotypes was seen across several donors.

Note on this clone: Antigen specificity is unknown.

CDR3 length: 18 amino acids. Germline values: CDR1 SGHVS, CDR2 FNYEAQ. Between the trimmed V and J ends, which lost 1 base and 2 bases, there was a span of 20 bases. Generated by immunoSEQ multiplex PCR, the TCRdb table keeps only in-frame clones and is missing some. The table lists millions of clones, about 95% of them singletons. CD45RO-negative cells were positively selected for CCR7, leaving out terminally differentiated effector memory CD45RA+ cells. Sequencing input: naive CD8+ T cells sorted from blood. This receptor was obtained from a man aged 18 to 35 in good health. V usage is TRBV7-6 and J usage is TRBJ1-2; D ambiguous. The CDR3 nucleotides read TGTGCCAGCAGCTTAGGGCACGGTTTCCAAAAAGTGAACTATGGCTACACCTTC. It specifies CASSLGHGFQKVNYGYTF.